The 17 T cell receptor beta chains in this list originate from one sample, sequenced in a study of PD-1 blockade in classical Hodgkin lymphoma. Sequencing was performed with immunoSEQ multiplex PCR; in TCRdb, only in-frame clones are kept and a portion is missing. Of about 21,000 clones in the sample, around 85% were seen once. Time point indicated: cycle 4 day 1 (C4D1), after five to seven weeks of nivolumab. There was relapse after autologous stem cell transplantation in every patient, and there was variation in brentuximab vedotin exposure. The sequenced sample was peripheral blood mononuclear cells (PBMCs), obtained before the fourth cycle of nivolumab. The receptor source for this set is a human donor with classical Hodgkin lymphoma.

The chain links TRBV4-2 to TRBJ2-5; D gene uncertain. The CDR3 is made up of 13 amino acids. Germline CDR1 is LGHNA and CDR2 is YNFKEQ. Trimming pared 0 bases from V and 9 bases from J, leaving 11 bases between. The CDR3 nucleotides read TGTGCCAGCAGCCAAGATGTTGGGGTAGCCCAGTACTTC. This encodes CASSQDVGVAQYF.

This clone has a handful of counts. The CDR3: CASSLLTNYGYTF. The CDR3, as DNA: TGTGCCAGCAGTTTATTAACAAACTATGGCTACACCTTC. The rearrangement joins TRBV28 to TRBJ1-2, with no clear D. This CDR3 spans 13 amino acids. V was clipped by 1 base and J by 2 bases, with 5 bases between them. Looked up from germline, CDR1 is MDHEN and CDR2 is SYDVKM.

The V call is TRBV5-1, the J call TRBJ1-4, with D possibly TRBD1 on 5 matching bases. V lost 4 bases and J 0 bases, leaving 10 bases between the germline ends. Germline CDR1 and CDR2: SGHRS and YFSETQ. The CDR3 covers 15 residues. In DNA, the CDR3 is TGCGCCAGCAGCCCCGGACACACAACTAATGAAAAACTGTTTTTT. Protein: CASSPGHTTNEKLFF.

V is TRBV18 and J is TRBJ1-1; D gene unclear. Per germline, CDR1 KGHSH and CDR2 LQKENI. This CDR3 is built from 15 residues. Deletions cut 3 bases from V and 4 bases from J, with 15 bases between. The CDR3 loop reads CASSPRFPGVTEAFF. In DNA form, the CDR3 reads TGTGCCAGCTCACCTCGTTTCCCCGGGGTCACTGAAGCTTTCTTT.

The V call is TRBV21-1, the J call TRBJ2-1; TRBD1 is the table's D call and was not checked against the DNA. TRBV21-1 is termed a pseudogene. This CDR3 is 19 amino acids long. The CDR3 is CASSRLPEGQMSSYNEQFF. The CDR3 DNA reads TGTGCCAGCAGCCGTTTACCCGAGGGACAGATGAGCTCCTACAATGAGCAGTTCTTC.

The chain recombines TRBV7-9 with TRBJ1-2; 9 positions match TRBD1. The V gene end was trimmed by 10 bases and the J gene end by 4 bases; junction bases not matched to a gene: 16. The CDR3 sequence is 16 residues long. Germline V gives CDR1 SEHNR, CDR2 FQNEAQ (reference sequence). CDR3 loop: CATLQGAHVGPYGYTF. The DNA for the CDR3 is TGTGCCACCCTACAGGGGGCCCACGTTGGACCCTATGGCTACACCTTC.

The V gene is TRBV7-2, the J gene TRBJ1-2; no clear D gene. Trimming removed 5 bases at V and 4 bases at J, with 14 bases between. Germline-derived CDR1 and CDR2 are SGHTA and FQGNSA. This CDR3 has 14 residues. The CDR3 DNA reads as TGTGCCAGCAGCCCAGAGATAGGCGCCTATGGCTACACCTTC. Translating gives CASSPEIGAYGYTF.

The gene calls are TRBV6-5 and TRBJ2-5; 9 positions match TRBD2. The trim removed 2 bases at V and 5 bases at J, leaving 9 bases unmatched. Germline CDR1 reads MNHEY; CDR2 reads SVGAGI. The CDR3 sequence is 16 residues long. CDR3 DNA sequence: TGTGCCAGCAGTTACACGCGGGAGGGCTACGGGGAGACCCAGTACTTC. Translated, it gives CASSYTREGYGETQYF.

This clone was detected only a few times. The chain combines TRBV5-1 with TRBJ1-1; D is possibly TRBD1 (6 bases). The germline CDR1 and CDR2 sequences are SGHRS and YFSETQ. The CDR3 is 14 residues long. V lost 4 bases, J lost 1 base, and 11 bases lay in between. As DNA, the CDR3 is TGCGCCAGCAGCAACGGACAGCCGAACACTGAAGCTTTCTTT. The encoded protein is CASSNGQPNTEAFF.

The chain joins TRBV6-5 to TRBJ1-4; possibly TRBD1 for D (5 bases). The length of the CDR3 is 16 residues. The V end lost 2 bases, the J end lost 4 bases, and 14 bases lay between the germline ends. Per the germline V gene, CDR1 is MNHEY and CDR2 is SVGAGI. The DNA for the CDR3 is TGTGCCAGCAGTTACCAGGCAGGGAGTGGTAATGAAAAACTGTTTTTT. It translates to CASSYQAGSGNEKLFF.

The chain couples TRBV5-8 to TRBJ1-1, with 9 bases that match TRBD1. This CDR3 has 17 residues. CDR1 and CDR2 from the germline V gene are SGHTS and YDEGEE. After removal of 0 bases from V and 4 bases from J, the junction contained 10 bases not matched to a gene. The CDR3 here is CASSLAGTGKVGTEAFF. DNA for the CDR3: TGTGCCAGCAGCTTGGCCGGGACAGGGAAGGTGGGCACTGAAGCTTTCTTT.

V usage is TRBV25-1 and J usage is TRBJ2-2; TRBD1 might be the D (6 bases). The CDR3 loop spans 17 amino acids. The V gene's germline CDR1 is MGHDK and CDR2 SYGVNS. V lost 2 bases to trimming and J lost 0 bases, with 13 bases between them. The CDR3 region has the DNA TGTGCCAGCAGTGAACGACGACAGGTCGCGAACACCGGGGAGCTGTTTTTT. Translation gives CASSERRQVANTGELFF.

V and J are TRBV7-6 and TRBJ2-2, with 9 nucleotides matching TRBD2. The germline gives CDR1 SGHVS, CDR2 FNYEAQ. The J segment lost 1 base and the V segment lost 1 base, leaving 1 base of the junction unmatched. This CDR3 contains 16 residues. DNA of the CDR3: TGTGCCAGCAGCTTAGAAGCGGGAGGGAACACCGGGGAGCTGTTTTTT. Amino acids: CASSLEAGGNTGELFF.

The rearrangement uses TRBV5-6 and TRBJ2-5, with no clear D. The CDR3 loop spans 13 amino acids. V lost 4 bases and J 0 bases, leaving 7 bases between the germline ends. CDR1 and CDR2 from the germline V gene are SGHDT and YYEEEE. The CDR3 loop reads CASSAQYQETQYF. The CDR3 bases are TGTGCCAGCAGCGCACAGTACCAAGAGACCCAGTACTTC.

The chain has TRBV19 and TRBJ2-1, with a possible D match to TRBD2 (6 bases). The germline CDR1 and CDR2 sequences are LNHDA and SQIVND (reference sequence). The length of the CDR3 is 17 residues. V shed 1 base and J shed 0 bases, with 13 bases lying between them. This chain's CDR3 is CASSIGGDLSSYNEQFF. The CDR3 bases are TGTGCCAGTAGTATAGGGGGGGACCTGAGCTCCTACAATGAGCAGTTCTTC.

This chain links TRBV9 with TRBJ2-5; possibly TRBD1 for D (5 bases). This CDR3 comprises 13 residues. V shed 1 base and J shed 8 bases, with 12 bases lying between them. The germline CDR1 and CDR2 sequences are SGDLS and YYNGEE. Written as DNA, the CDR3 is TGTGCCAGCAGCGTAATGGCAGGGCAAACCCAGTACTTC. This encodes CASSVMAGQTQYF.

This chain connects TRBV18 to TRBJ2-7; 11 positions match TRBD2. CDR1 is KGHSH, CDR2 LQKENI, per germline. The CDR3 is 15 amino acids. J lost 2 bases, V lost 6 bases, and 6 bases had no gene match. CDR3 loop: CASSPTSGGPYEQYF. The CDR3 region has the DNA TGTGCCAGCTCGCCCACTAGCGGGGGCCCCTACGAGCAGTACTTC.